The 6 T cell receptor beta chains presented below share a single source sample, sequenced in a study of blood T cells in healthy people across ages. Next came a second PCR, run for about 7 to 11 cycles, which used a sample-barcoded 5' primer along with a J-beta primer mix. TCRdb analysed the 5' RACE reads with MiXCR anew, one entry per CDR3 protein. The table lists 380,000 or so distinct CDR3 sequences, roughly half of them singletons. The sample taken for sequencing was blood. The receptors derive from a man between 60 and 75 years old in good health.

The chain combines TRBV5-1 with TRBJ2-5; TRBD1 or TRBD2 may be the D gene (6 bases each). The germline V gene encodes CDR1 SGHRS and CDR2 YFSETQ. V dropped 5 bases and J dropped 4 bases, with 18 bases sitting between them. The CDR3 is 15 residues long. The CDR3, as DNA: TGCGCCAGCAGTCTCCCTAGCAGGGGAGGAGAGACCCAGTACTTC. Protein: CASSLPSRGGETQYF.

The V and J genes are TRBV5-1 and TRBJ1-4, with no clear D. V shed 4 bases and J shed 5 bases, with 12 bases lying between them. Germline V CDR1 and CDR2: SGHRS, YFSETQ. This CDR3 is 14 amino acids long. The CDR3 sequence: CASSPGMGNEKLFF. The CDR3 bases are TGCGCCAGCAGCCCCGGTATGGGAAATGAAAAACTGTTTTTT.

In the case of this clonotype: A junction boundary mismatches the germline segment, possibly from a read error. The chain has TRBV5-1 and TRBJ1-1; D unclear. The CDR3 runs to 14 residues. Per germline, CDR1 SGHRS and CDR2 YFSETQ. The CDR3: CASSLTQERAETFF. CDR3 DNA sequence: TGCGCCAGCAGCTTGACCCAGGAACGCGCTGAAACTTTCTTT.

This clonotype was detected a few times. Here the CDR3 reads CASTKLRQGTSQTQYF. The CDR3 DNA sequence: TGTGCCAGCACCAAATTAAGACAGGGAACATCGCAAACCCAGTACTTC. The chain recombines TRBV27 with TRBJ2-5; 7 bases align to TRBD1. V shed 7 bases and J 8 bases; nucleotides not matched to a gene: 19. Germline V lookup: CDR1 MNHEY, CDR2 SMNVEV (reference sequence). The length of the CDR3 is 16 residues.

This chain uses TRBV6-6 with TRBJ2-1; D gene uncertain. Trimming pared 8 bases from V and 2 bases from J, leaving 10 bases between. Germline V gene data show CDR1 as MNHNY and CDR2 as SVGAGI (reference sequence). The CDR3 consists of 13 residues. Written as DNA, the CDR3 is TGTGCCAGCGACGAGACCACCTACAATGAGCAGTTCTTC. Protein sequence: CASDETTYNEQFF.

The chain recombines TRBV29-1 with TRBJ2-1; the D is unclear. V dropped 3 bases and J dropped 4 bases, with 7 bases sitting between them. Germline assignment: CDR1 SQVTM and CDR2 ANQGSEA. This CDR3 has 12 residues. The CDR3 DNA reads as TGCAGCGTTGATAAGAGGTACAATGAGCAGTTCTTC. Protein product: CSVDKRYNEQFF.